These 3 T cell receptor beta chains were sequenced from one sample in a study of technical replicates of blood from a few donors. Clones were read by immunoSEQ multiplex PCR, and TCRdb kept only the in-frame ones, dropping some. The sample has about 76,000 clones; about 86% are singletons. The material sequenced was PBMCs. The receptors were sampled from a human donor in good health. Some clones in this sample may be carry-over from other donors' samples.

The chain recombines TRBV9 with TRBJ2-1, with 10 positions matching TRBD2. CDR3 size: 15 residues. V shed 0 bases, J shed 9 bases, and the junction held 6 bases outside the gene matches. CDR1 is SGDLS and CDR2 is YYNGEE in the germline V gene. This CDR3 is CASSVGGAGGTEQFF. The CDR3 DNA follows: TGTGCCAGCAGCGTAGGGGGAGCGGGGGGGACTGAGCAGTTCTTC.

V is TRBV19 and J is TRBJ2-1; 8 nucleotides align to TRBD2. This CDR3 region has 20 residues. Germline assignment: CDR1 LNHDA and CDR2 SQIVND (reference sequence). Trimming removed 0 bases from V and 1 base from J; junction bases left unmatched: 14. CDR3 region: CASSIESPALAGSSYNEQFF. The CDR3 DNA follows: TGTGCCAGTAGTATAGAAAGTCCCGCGTTAGCGGGATCATCCTACAATGAGCAGTTCTTC.

The chain uses TRBV12-5 and TRBJ2-1, with 8 bases fitting TRBD2. The CDR3 totals 14 residues. From germline, CDR1 is LGHNT and CDR2 FRNRAP. J gave up 10 bases and V 6 bases, and 11 bases lay outside the gene matches. For the CDR3, the DNA is TGTGCTAGTGGACTAGCGGCAGCACTCACGGAGCAGTTCTTC. This encodes CASGLAAALTEQFF. The entire variable domain, with the rest obtained from reference TRBV12-5 and TRBJ2-1, is as follows: DARVTQTPRHKVTEMGQEVTMRCQPILGHNTVFWYRQTMMQGLELLAYFRNRAPLDDSGMPKDRFSAEMPDATLATLKIQPSEPRDSAVYFCASGLAAALTEQFFGPGTRLTVL.